A selection of T cell receptor beta chains follows, all from one sample in a study of blood T cell repertoires in COVID-19. Libraries were prepared by immunoSEQ multiplex PCR; TCRdb keeps only in-frame clonotypes and omits some of them. This sample yields roughly 230,000 clones, of which about 80% are seen a single time; around 3.6% belongs to the top ten. Sequencing input: PBMCs or T cells enriched from blood (not recorded which). All receptors derive from a man in his forties or fifties who had recovered from COVID-19. Both conserved end residues are part of each CDR3. Fields, in order: clone size, V gene, J gene, D gene, CDR3 DNA, CDR3 protein. A D gene is named only where the DNA matches it firmly. Expanded clones are given a class, and other clones once, few, many or no size at all.

NA	TRBV3-1/TRBV3-2	TRBJ1-2	NA	TGTGCCAGCAGCCCAACAACCACACAGTATCACACCTTC	CASSPTTTQYHTF
NA	TRBV6-5	TRBJ1-2	NA	TGTGCCAGCACCAATTCGTGGGGGCAGGATGGCTACACCTTC	CASTNSWGQDGYTF
NA	TRBV10-3	TRBJ1-6	TRBD1	TGTGCCATCAGGGCCGGGACAGAACTATATTCACCCCTCCACTTT	CAIRAGTELYSPLHF
NA	TRBV25-1	TRBJ1-2	NA	TGTGCCAGCAGCCCTCAAGCGGGGGACCTCTATGGCTACACCTTC	CASSPQAGDLYGYTF
NA	TRBV19	TRBJ1-5	TRBD1	TGTGCCAGTAGTATAAGGACAGGGGGTCAGCCCCAGCATTTT	CASSIRTGGQPQHF
NA	TRBV11-3	TRBJ1-2	TRBD1	TGTGCCAGCAGCTTTGGGACAGGCTTCTATGGCTACACCTTC	CASSFGTGFYGYTF
NA	TRBV19	TRBJ1-5	TRBD1	TGTGCCAGTACTCCGGGACAGCCTCAGCCCCAGCATTTT	CASTPGQPQPQHF
few	TRBV5-1	TRBJ1-1	NA	TGCGCCAGCAGCTTCCGCAAGGGGGCTGAAGCTTTCTTT	CASSFRKGAEAFF
NA	TRBV4-1	TRBJ2-7	TRBD1	TGCGCCAGCAGCGAGGGACAGGGGTTCGTCTACGAGCAGTACTTC	CASSEGQGFVYEQYF
once	TRBV2	TRBJ1-1	NA	TGTGCCAGCAGTGCTACAGGGTACACTGAAGCTTTCTTT	CASSATGYTEAFF
NA	TRBV7-2	TRBJ2-5	TRBD2	TGTGCCAGCAGCTTAAGTGGGCGGGGGATCGGGGAACGGGAGACCCAGTACTTC	CASSLSGRGIGERETQYF
few	TRBV18	TRBJ1-2	NA	TGTGCCAGCTCGTACAGGGACTATGGCTACACCTTC	CASSYRDYGYTF
NA	TRBV20-1	TRBJ1-5	TRBD1	TGCAGTGCTGGACAGGATCAGCCCCAGCATTTT	CSAGQDQPQHF
NA	TRBV4-2	TRBJ2-2	NA	TGTGCCAGCAGCCAAATTATCACCGGGGAGCTGTTTTTT	CASSQIITGELFF
NA	TRBV11-2	TRBJ2-7	NA	TGTGCCAGCAGCTTAGACAAGACTCCGATAACAGGGACCTACCAGTACTTC	CASSLDKTPITGTYQYF
NA	TRBV4-2	TRBJ1-2	TRBD1	TGTGCCAGCAGCCATAGAGGGGGCAACTATGGCTACACCTTC	CASSHRGGNYGYTF
NA	TRBV10-2	TRBJ1-6	TRBD1	TGCGCCAGCCGATGGACAGGGTGGGAATCACCCCTCCACTTT	CASRWTGWESPLHF
NA	TRBV21-1	TRBJ2-2	NA	TGTGCCAGCAGCTGGGCTAGCGGGGGGGCCACCGGGGAGCTGTTTTTT	CASSWASGGATGELFF
NA	TRBV7-7	TRBJ2-2	TRBD2	TGTGCTAGCAGCGCTTTTGGGCTAGCGGGCTCCACGAACACCGGGGAGCTGTTTTTT	CASSAFGLAGSTNTGELFF
once	TRBV2	TRBJ1-1	TRBD1	TGTGCCAGCAGCCCGGACAGGGGGGGGAACACTGAAGCTTTCTTT	CASSPDRGGNTEAFF
NA	TRBV18	TRBJ1-2	TRBD1	TGTGCCAGCTCCGGGACAGGGCGGGACGGTTCTGGCTACACCTTC	CASSGTGRDGSGYTF
NA	TRBV12-3/TRBV12-4	TRBJ1-2	NA	TGTGCCAGCAGTCCCGACAGCGTTTATGGCTACACCTTC	CASSPDSVYGYTF
NA	TRBV19	TRBJ1-5	NA	TGTGCCAGTATGGGCCAAGATCAGCCCCAGCATTTT	CASMGQDQPQHF
NA	TRBV7-9	TRBJ2-6	NA	TGTGCCAGCAGACACCAGGGGCTCTCTGGGGCCAACGTCCTGACTTTC	CASRHQGLSGANVLTF
once	TRBV7-9	TRBJ1-3	TRBD1	TGTGCCAGCAGCCCCCAGGGGGCCTCTGGAAACACCATATATTTT	CASSPQGASGNTIYF
NA	TRBV11-2	TRBJ2-7	NA	TGTGCCAGCAGCTTAGCCGCCTACGAGCAGTACTTC	CASSLAAYEQYF
NA	TRBV5-1	TRBJ2-7	TRBD2	TGCGCCAGCAGCCTTGCGGGGGAGCAGTCCTACGAGCAGTACTTC	CASSLAGEQSYEQYF
few	TRBV7-2	TRBJ2-5	NA	TGTGCCAGCAGCTTAGGGCTAACGGGAGCTGAGACCCAGTACTTC	CASSLGLTGAETQYF
NA	TRBV28	TRBJ1-6	TRBD1	TGTGCCAGCAGTTTATGGGCAGGGGGCTTTAATTCACCCCTCCACTTT	CASSLWAGGFNSPLHF
NA	TRBV7-9	TRBJ2-7	NA	TGTGCCAGCACCCTAAGCCGTCCAACAGGAACCTACGAGCAGTACTTC	CASTLSRPTGTYEQYF
NA	TRBV7-9	TRBJ2-1	NA	TGTGCCAGCAGCCCGCTATTCAATGAGCAGTTCTTC	CASSPLFNEQFF
NA	TRBV7-2	TRBJ1-1	TRBD1	TGTGCCAGCAGCCCCCGACAGGGGAACACTGAAGCTTTCTTT	CASSPRQGNTEAFF
NA	TRBV28	TRBJ1-2	NA	TGTGCCAGCAGAGCCGGGGCGGGGAATGGCTACACCTTC	CASRAGAGNGYTF
NA	TRBV10-3	TRBJ1-2	TRBD1	TGTGCCATCAGTGCGGGGCAGGGGACAGGGAGCTATGGCTACACCTTC	CAISAGQGTGSYGYTF
NA	TRBV7-6	TRBJ1-3	NA	TGTGCCAGCAGCTTAGCGCCTTGGACAGCAACAGGAAACACCATATATTTT	CASSLAPWTATGNTIYF
NA	TRBV7-8	TRBJ2-7	NA	TGTGCCAGCCGGCAGCAGGTCTCCTACGAGCAGTACTTC	CASRQQVSYEQYF
NA	TRBV2	TRBJ2-2	TRBD2	TGTGCCAGCGGGACTAGCGGGAGGGGTACCGGGGAGCTGTTTTTT	CASGTSGRGTGELFF
few	TRBV7-3	TRBJ2-7	NA	TGTGCCAGCAGCTTAAAGTTCCTTGGCGGGGGCAATTACTTC	CASSLKFLGGGNYF
NA	TRBV20-1	TRBJ2-7	TRBD2	TGCAGTGCTAGGGGAGGGGAGCAGTACTTC	CSARGGEQYF
NA	TRBV19	TRBJ1-1	TRBD1	TGTGCCAGTAGTATCCAGGACAGGGGAACCACTGAAGCTTTCTTT	CASSIQDRGTTEAFF
NA	TRBV11-1	TRBJ2-3	NA	TGTGCCAGCAGCCCCCTTAGAGCAGATACGCAGTATTTT	CASSPLRADTQYF
NA	TRBV19	TRBJ1-1	NA	TGTGCCAGTAGTGGCGGACAGAGTATGAACACTGAAGCTTTCTTT	CASSGGQSMNTEAFF
NA	TRBV28	TRBJ2-1	TRBD2	TGTGCCAGCAGTCCCCGGGAGGTCGATGAGCAGTTCTTC	CASSPREVDEQFF
once	TRBV21-1	TRBJ2-1	NA	TGTGCCAGCAGCAAAGAGGAGGGTAGCGGGATCAGATCTTACAATGAGCAGTTCTTC	CASSKEEGSGIRSYNEQFF
few	TRBV2	TRBJ2-7	NA	TGTGCCAGCAGTGGGAGGGAGGAGCAGTACTTC	CASSGREEQYF
few	TRBV4-1	TRBJ1-5	NA	TGCGCCAGCAGCCAAGAGGCCGTAGGGGATCAGCCCCAGCATTTT	CASSQEAVGDQPQHF
NA	TRBV11-2	TRBJ1-3	NA	TGTGCCAGCAGCTTGGTTAGTCCTGAAAACACCATATATTTT	CASSLVSPENTIYF
NA	TRBV5-1	TRBJ2-7	NA	TGCGCCAGCAGCTTGATTACAGGCGGAAGCTCCTACGAGCAGTACTTC	CASSLITGGSSYEQYF
NA	TRBV7-2	TRBJ1-6	NA	TGTGCCAGCAGCGTTTCGAGCAGGAATTCACCCCTCCACTTT	CASSVSSRNSPLHF
NA	TRBV7-9	TRBJ2-3	TRBD2	TGTGCCAGCAGCTCTACTAGCGGGGGGGCAGATACGCAGTATTTT	CASSSTSGGADTQYF
NA	TRBV28	TRBJ2-5	NA	TGTGCCAGCAGCTCCTCCCACTCACGGGGTGAGACCCAGTACTTC	CASSSSHSRGETQYF
NA	TRBV10-2	TRBJ2-7	TRBD1	TGCGCCAGCAGTGAGTCGAGACAGGGCTTCTACGAGCAGTACTTC	CASSESRQGFYEQYF
NA	TRBV2	TRBJ1-5	TRBD1	TGTGCCAGCAGGGTGGGACAGGGAACGAATCAGCCCCAGCATTTT	CASRVGQGTNQPQHF
NA	TRBV11-3	TRBJ2-3	NA	TGTGCCAGCAGCTTTAGACTCAGCGCGCAGTATTTT	CASSFRLSAQYF
NA	TRBV2	TRBJ1-1	NA	TGTGCCAGCAGGGTGACAGGGAACACTGAAGCTTTCTTT	CASRVTGNTEAFF
NA	TRBV5-1	TRBJ1-1	NA	TGCGCCAGCAGCTGGGGGGTCGGCACTGAAGCTTTCTTT	CASSWGVGTEAFF
NA	TRBV11-2	TRBJ1-4	TRBD1	TGTGCCAGCAGCCTCCGACACAGGGGGGGCGGGGAAAAACTGTTTTTT	CASSLRHRGGGEKLFF